These T cell receptor beta chains were read from a single sample in a study of T cell repertoires in cytomegalovirus infection. These TCRs are of unknown antigen specificity. TCRdb reprocessed the reads via MiXCR and lists one record per CDR3 protein. Of hundreds of thousands of distinct CDR3 sequences listed, around 32% are singletons. The material was cultured PBMCs, obtained from culture after CMV antigen stimulation. Every receptor here comes from a human donor in good health (CMV status not recorded). Some clones in this sample may be carry-over from other donors' samples. Both conserved end residues are part of each CDR3.

TRBJ2-5 | TRBV28 | CASSLRRQAGGKTQYF
TRBJ1-2 | TRBV7-2 | CASSLLRGNYGYTF
TRBJ1-5 | TRBV7-8 | CASSPNRADQSQHF
TRBJ2-1 | TRBV6-1 | CASSSRTPSTYNEQFF
TRBJ2-1 | TRBV7-2 | CASSSTSGVYNEQFF
TRBJ1-5 | TRBV15 | CATSSGANSNQPQHF
TRBJ2-7 | TRBV6-2/TRBV6-3 | CASRQDRDAYEQYF
TRBJ2-7 | TRBV5-4 | CASSGGGLSGKQYF
TRBJ2-3 | TRBV11-3 | CASSPGRGWGDTQYF
TRBJ2-2 | TRBV2 | CASSEVQGRGELFF
TRBJ2-1 | TRBV18 | CASSPLAGGPLNEQFF
TRBJ1-1 | TRBV4-3 | CTSSQDSGTEAFF
TRBJ2-7 | TRBV7-2 | CASSPGSGSYEQYF
TRBJ2-1 | TRBV2 | CASSPGQGRGLVNEQFF
TRBJ2-7 | TRBV11-2 | CASSYTGSTYEQYF
TRBJ2-2 | TRBV6-2/TRBV6-3 | CASASNGATAGELFF
TRBJ2-3 | TRBV7-9 | CASSLVPDTDTQYF
TRBJ1-1 | TRBV7-2 | CASSPSSGSLDTEAFF
TRBJ1-2 | TRBV7-2 | CASSLTSAGYYGYTF
TRBJ2-7 | TRBV12-3/TRBV12-4 | CASSPRTRLEEQYF
TRBJ2-4 | TRBV7-2 | CASPSEAKNIQYF
TRBJ2-3 | TRBV4-3 | CASSLVLGNTDTQYF
TRBJ1-4 | TRBV20-1 | CSARKAGGEKLFF
TRBJ2-3 | TRBV19 | CASTPRETTDTQYF
TRBJ2-1 | TRBV5-4 | CASSPALAGEIGEQFF
TRBJ1-2 | TRBV7-9 | CASSKWTGLDYGYTF
TRBJ1-2 | TRBV7-2 | CASSTFNQQGYTF
TRBJ2-4 | TRBV11-2 | CASSPGRGGRSKNIQYF
TRBJ2-3 | TRBV24-1 | CATSDWASSSTDTQYF
TRBJ1-6 | TRBV7-2 | CASSLNGGSASPLHF
TRBJ2-1 | TRBV30 | CAWDRSGSNEQFF
TRBJ2-7 | TRBV7-6 | CASSSPTQGVYEQYF
TRBJ2-5 | TRBV7-6 | CASSFRVTGQETQYF
TRBJ2-7 | TRBV11-2 | CASSLDLWGGYEQYF
TRBJ1-6 | TRBV27 | CASSPVRTAAGSPLHF
TRBJ1-3 | TRBV7-2 | CASSWDRDENTIYF
TRBJ1-6 | TRBV7-2 | CASSRQGSTLHF
TRBJ1-6 | TRBV6-1 | CASEAGYNSPLHF
TRBJ1-5 | TRBV20-1 | CSATLGQVGRNQPQHF
TRBJ2-7 | TRBV7-2 | CASSLAWASSTYEQYF
TRBJ2-5 | TRBV7-6 | CAVSGGATQYF
TRBJ2-3 | TRBV19 | CASHSEYTDTQYF
TRBJ1-5 | TRBV7-9 | CASSSRQPLFSNQPQHF
TRBJ2-1 | TRBV7-6 | CASSLGTSSLRNEQFF
TRBJ2-2 | TRBV7-9 | CASTANTGELFF
TRBJ2-7 | TRBV7-8 | CASSLRGWQETYEQYF
TRBJ1-1 | TRBV6-4 | CASSPGTFSKNTEAFF
TRBJ2-7 | TRBV11-2 | CASSLGLTGRREPSKQYF
TRBJ1-2 | TRBV12-3/TRBV12-4 | CASSLVPSGGYTF
TRBJ2-3 | TRBV6-5 | CASSYGQGGTDTQYF
TRBJ1-3 | TRBV24-1 | CATSEGRVSGNTIYF
TRBJ2-2 | TRBV12-3/TRBV12-4 | CASSLPGGLAAGELFF
TRBJ2-7 | TRBV7-2 | CASSFQTGTDFYEQYF
TRBJ1-2 | TRBV28 | CASSFGPAYGYTF